This T cell receptor beta chain was found in a study of OX40 agonist ivuxolimab in advanced cancers. Autoimmune disease history or systemic immunosuppression was exclusionary. The germline V gene has CDR1 SGHTA and CDR2 FQGNSA. Between the trimmed V and J ends, which lost 0 bases and 6 bases, there was a span of 8 bases. This CDR3 has 13 amino acids. Libraries were prepared by immunoSEQ multiplex PCR; TCRdb keeps only in-frame clonotypes and omits some of them. Of about 83,000 clones listed, about 89% are singletons. The input for sequencing was CD4+ or CD8+ T cells sorted from blood, taken in a trial of the OX40 agonist ivuxolimab. The chain is built from TRBV7-2 and TRBJ1-2, with D unresolved. The sequence derives from an adult with an advanced solid tumor such as melanoma, head and neck, liver or kidney cancer. CDR3 in amino acids: CASSLAADDGYTF. In DNA form, the CDR3 reads TGTGCCAGCAGCTTAGCGGCAGACGATGGCTACACCTTC.